This TCR beta chain stems from a study of T cells in Graves' hyperthyroidism and ophthalmopathy. Study-wide points: Patients with ophthalmopathy were separated from those with stable hyperthyroidism by a 13 V-J model.

Not enrolled were patients with uncontrolled infection, other autoimmune disease, pregnancy or lactation. The diagnostic basis comprised clinical symptoms, serum thyroxine and TRAb, thyroid ultrasound and orbital computed tomography. This clonotype was recorded many times. Antigen specificity is unknown. The CDR3 regions of TCR beta were amplified from RNA transcripts. An initial round of RT-PCR targeting the TCR CDR3 relied on the HTBI primer set. Via MiXCR, TCRdb re-called the multiplex PCR reads, giving one row per CDR3 protein. Found here are hundreds of thousands of distinct CDR3 sequences, just under 45% of them singletons; the top ten hold 6.5% to 9%. The germline V gene encodes CDR1 WSHSY and CDR2 SAAADI. This CDR3 has 13 residues. Trimming shortened V by 4 bases and J by 2 bases, and 8 bases separated the two germline ends.

Sequenced material: peripheral blood or thyroid tissue (not recorded which). This chain connects TRBV10-2 to TRBJ1-2; D perhaps matches TRBD1 (6 bases). The TCR was taken from an adult man with Graves' disease, either hyperthyroidism or ophthalmopathy (not recorded which). CDR3 DNA sequence: TGCGCCAGCAGTGGACAGGCGAACTATGGCTACACCTTC. It is translated as CASSGQANYGYTF.